This TCR beta chain was found in a study of cytomegalovirus exposure and HLA in healthy donors. The wider study: It was reported in a later analysis that the same platform had been used for the roughly 110 validation repertoires as for the 666 first-cohort repertoires. Findings and limits, study-wide: Generally TCR sequences proved uncommon, though certain public TCRs appeared in numerous donors. It was about 180 TCR beta chains that were listed as cytomegalovirus-associated. The authors confirmed in vitro that three CMV-associated chains were specific for CMV antigens.

With respect to this clone: The antigen is not known.

Germline CDR1 MNHEY, CDR2 SMNVEV (reference sequence). The V segment lost 5 bases and the J segment 4 bases; nucleotides outside the gene matches: 7. CDR3 length equals 15 residues. Clones were read by immunoSEQ multiplex PCR, and TCRdb kept only the in-frame ones, dropping some. The data show around 250,000 clones, with 90% seen just once and roughly 0.4% held by the top ten. The clonotype was recovered from a woman between 18 and 30 years old in good health and CMV-seronegative. This sequence joins TRBV27 and TRBJ2-1; the match to TRBD1 covers 8 bases. The specimen was PBMCs. The CDR3 here is CASSQLGQAYNEQFF. CDR3 DNA: TGTGCCAGCAGTCAACTGGGACAGGCTTACAATGAGCAGTTCTTC.